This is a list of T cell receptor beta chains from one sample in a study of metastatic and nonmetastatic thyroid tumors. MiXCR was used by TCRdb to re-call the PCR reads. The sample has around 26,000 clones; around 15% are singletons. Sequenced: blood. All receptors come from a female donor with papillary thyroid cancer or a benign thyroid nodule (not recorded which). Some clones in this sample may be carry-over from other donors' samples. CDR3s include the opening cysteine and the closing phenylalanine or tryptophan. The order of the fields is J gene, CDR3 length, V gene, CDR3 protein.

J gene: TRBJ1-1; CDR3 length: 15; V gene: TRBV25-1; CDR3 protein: CASSDRGAANTEAFF
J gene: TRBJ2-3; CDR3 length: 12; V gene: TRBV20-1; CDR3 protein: CSASGNTDTQYF
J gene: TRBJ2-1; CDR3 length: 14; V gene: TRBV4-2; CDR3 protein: CASSRGTRDNEQFF
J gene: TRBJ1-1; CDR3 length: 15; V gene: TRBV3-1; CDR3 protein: CASSFRTGGRTEAFF
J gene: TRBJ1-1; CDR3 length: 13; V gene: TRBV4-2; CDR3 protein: CASSPPWGTEAFF
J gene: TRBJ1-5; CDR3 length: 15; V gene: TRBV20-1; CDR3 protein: CSASRLGQSNQPQHF
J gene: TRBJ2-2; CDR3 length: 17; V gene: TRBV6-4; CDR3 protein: CASSDSTDRGITGELFF
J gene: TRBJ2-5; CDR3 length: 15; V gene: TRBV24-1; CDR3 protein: CATSDPSGARETQYF
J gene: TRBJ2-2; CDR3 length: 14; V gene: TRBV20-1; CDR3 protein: CSVPWSGGTGELFF
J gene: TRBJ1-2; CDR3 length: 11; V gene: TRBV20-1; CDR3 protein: CSATTTGYATF
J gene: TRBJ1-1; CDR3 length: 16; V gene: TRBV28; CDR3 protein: CASSPNPGTGDTEAFF
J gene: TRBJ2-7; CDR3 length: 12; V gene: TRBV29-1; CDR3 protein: CSVEDLSYEQYF
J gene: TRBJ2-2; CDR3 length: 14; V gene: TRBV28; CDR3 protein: CASMVGLSTGELFF
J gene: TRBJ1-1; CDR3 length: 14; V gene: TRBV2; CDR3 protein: CASTIGQGDTEAFF
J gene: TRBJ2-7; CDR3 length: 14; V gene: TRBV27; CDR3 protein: CASAQQPLSYEQYF
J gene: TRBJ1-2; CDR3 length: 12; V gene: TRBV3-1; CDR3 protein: CASSQATAGYTF
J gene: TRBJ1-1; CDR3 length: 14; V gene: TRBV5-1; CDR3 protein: CASSFSGLETEAFF
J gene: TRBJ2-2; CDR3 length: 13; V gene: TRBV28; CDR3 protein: CASRPVGTGELFF
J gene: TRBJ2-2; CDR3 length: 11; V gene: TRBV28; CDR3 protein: CASSRTGELFF
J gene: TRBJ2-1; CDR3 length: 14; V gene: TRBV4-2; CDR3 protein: CASSQDGQGNEQFF
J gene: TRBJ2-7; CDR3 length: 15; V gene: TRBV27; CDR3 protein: CASSLSRGGSYEQYF
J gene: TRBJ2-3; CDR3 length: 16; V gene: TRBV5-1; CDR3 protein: CASSLESAGYTDTQYF
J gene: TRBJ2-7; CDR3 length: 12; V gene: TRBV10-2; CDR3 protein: CASSAPADEQYF
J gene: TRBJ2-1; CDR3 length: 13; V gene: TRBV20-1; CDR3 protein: CSARDGLINEQFF
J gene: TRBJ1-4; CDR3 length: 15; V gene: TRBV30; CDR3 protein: CAWSVTGMSNEKLFF
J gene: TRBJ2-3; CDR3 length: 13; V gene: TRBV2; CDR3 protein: CASSKQGTDTQYF
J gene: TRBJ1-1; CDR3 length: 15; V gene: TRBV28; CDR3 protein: CASSPGTGGHTEAFF
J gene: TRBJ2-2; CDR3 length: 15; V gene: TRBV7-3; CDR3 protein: CASSLPGQAGGELFF
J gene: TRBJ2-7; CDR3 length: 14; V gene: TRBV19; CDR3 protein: CASSISALAGEQYF
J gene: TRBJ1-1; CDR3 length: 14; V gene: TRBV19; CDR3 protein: CASRLQGWNTEAFF
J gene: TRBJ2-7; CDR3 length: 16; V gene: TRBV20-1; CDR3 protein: CSAKSTGLPPLNEQYF
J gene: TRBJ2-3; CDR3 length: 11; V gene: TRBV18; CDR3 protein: CASSPGDTQYF
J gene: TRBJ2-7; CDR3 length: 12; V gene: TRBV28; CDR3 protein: CASSDSSYEQYF
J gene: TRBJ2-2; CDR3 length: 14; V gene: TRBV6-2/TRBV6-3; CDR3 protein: CASRGTGDTGELFF
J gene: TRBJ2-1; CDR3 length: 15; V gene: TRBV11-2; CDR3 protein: CASSLEQTSYNEQFF
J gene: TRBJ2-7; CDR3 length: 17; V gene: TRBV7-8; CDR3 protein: CASSLARARGGSYEQYF
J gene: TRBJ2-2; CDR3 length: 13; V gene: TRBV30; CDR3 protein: CAWRLGSAGELFF
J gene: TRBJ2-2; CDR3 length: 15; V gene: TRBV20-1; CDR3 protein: CSAREATGNTGELFF
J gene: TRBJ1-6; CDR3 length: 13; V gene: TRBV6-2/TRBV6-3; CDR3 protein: CASSYSDNSPLHF
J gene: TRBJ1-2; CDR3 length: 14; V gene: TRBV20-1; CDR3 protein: CSAIPLTGDYGYTF
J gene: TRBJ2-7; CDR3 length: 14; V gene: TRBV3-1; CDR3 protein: CASSQRHSTYEQYF
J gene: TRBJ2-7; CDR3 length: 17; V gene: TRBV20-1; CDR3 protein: CSALPVTSGRSSYEQYF
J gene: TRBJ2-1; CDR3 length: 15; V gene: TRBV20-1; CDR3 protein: CSARELARSYNEQFF
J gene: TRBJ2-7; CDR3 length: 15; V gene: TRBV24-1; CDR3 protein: CATSDSRTGPYEQYF
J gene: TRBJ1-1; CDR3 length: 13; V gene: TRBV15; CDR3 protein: CATSPETDTEAFF
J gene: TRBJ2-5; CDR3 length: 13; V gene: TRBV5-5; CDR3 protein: CVSSLNLGETQYF
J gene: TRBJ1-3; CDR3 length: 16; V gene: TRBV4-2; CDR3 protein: CANSQDLTGFGNTLYF
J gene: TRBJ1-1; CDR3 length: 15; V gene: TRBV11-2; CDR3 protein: CASSATGRLNTEAFF